This T cell receptor (beta chain) emerged from a study of T cells after yellow fever vaccination. A 5'RACE template-switching step, the method used to make TCR cDNA, added a universal primer site and UMIs. TCRdb reprocessed the 5' RACE reads with MiXCR, giving one entry per CDR3 protein. The sample lists about 510,000 distinct CDR3 sequences, 21% seen once, with 15% to 20% in the top ten. General observations from the study: Within FACS-sorted repertoires, abundant clonotypes contaminating from the bulk population could be present. Weaker in magnitude, the secondary response showed a faster peak on day 5 versus 15.

A note on this clonotype: Its antigen is not known.

The sequenced sample was PBMCs, obtained approximately 22 days after the first yellow fever vaccination. The sequence derives from a man aged 18 to 35 who received the YFV17D yellow fever vaccine.

The CDR3, as DNA: TGCGCCAGCAGCTTGAAAGGACAGAACACCGGGGAGCTGTTTTTT. It codes for CASSLKGQNTGELFF. The chain recombines TRBV5-1 with TRBJ2-2; possibly TRBD1 for D (5 bases). Germline CDR1 reads SGHRS; CDR2 reads YFSETQ. This CDR3 region has 15 residues. Between the trimmed V and J ends, which lost 1 base and 1 base, there was a span of 8 bases.